This T cell receptor (beta chain) was profiled in a study of tumor-infiltrating lymphocytes in oesophageal squamous cell carcinoma. TCRdb recomputed calls from the PCR reads with MiXCR, one row per CDR3 protein. The sample has some 15,000 distinct CDR3 sequences; around 56% are singletons. CDR1 and CDR2 from the germline V gene are SGHVT and SQSDAQ. The CDR3 is 13 residues long. Sequenced input: esophageal tumor tissue. The receptor was isolated from a female donor with esophageal squamous cell carcinoma. This rearrangement joins TRBV7-4 to TRBJ2-5, with 8 positions matching TRBD1. Matching the DNA end better, TRBJ2-1 makes the J call doubtful. CDR3 loop: CASRQQGEGEQFF. The CDR3 DNA sequence: TGTGCCAGCAGGCAACAGGGGGAAGGTGAGCAGTTCTTC.